This T cell receptor beta chain was sequenced for a study of blood T cell repertoires in COVID-19 (dated by TCRdb to 2019 to 2021). Regarding the complete study: Collaborator samples came from the United States, Italy and Spain and covered acute and convalescent phases of COVID-19. The prospective study material was composed of cDNA or gDNA derived from T cells, B-cell-depleted T cells, or PBMCs. The sample metadata nearly always contained a de-identified subject ID, COVID-19 status, age in years and sex. The dataset comprised deeply sampled blood TCRbeta repertoires from subjects exposed to, actively infected with, or recovered from COVID-19. The samples were drawn from two sources: the first 160 participants of the ongoing ImmuneRACE study, and approximately 1,300 subjects contributed by 6 global collaborators. Where HLA class I and class II types were available, the types were taken from metadata supplied by the sample provider, not from assay-based typing. The repertoires were released in a freely available public database meant as a resource for research on the immune response to SARS-CoV-2. General findings and caveats noted by the study authors: The amount of clinical and demographic metadata varied by source and participant and was provided uncurated.

Collaborating institutions collected whole blood in K2EDTA tubes following their own protocols. For TCRbeta analysis, collaborator samples were shipped as frozen whole blood, as isolated PBMCs, or as DNA extracted from either sample type. The germline V gene (reference sequence) provides CDR1 GTSNPN and CDR2 SVGIG. V loses 2 bases, J loses 5 bases, and the germline ends lie 5 bases apart. From its cysteine to its phenylalanine, the CDR3 spans 11 amino acids. Solely the CDR3 DNA is kept, with 33 bases framed from the first base. TCRbeta CDR3 regions were amplified from genomic DNA using the immunoSEQ Assay, a bias-controlled multiplex PCR. In the authors' own workflow: Within the assay, amplification of reference gene primers was used to estimate how many nucleated cells each sample contained. Sequence reads were collapsed and filtered to measure the absolute abundance of every unique TCRbeta CDR3 rearrangement. Productive Simpson clonality was computed per sample as the square root of Simpson's diversity index over productive rearrangements. TCRdb provides this immuneACCESS table in a form limited to in-frame rearrangements. Some clones are lacking; in checked studies, under half of them reflect an unresolved V gene, and why the rest are absent is not known. The V and J calls and clone size are taken from that table; D and trimming were inferred from the DNA. The sample contains roughly 43,000 clones, 69% of them found a single time. The ten largest clones take up 5.5% to 6.5% of the sample.

As to this clone: Its binding antigen is unknown. The input lacks base qualities; no much larger clone sits a single base away.

The source material was peripheral blood. Rearrangement joined TRBV30 to TRBJ2-3; TRBD2 might be the D gene, on 5 matching bases. The clonotype originates from an elderly man with acute or convalescent COVID-19. The CDR3 here reads CAWSSGDTQYF. The nucleotide sequence reads TGTGCCTGGAGTAGCGGAGATACGCAGTATTTT.